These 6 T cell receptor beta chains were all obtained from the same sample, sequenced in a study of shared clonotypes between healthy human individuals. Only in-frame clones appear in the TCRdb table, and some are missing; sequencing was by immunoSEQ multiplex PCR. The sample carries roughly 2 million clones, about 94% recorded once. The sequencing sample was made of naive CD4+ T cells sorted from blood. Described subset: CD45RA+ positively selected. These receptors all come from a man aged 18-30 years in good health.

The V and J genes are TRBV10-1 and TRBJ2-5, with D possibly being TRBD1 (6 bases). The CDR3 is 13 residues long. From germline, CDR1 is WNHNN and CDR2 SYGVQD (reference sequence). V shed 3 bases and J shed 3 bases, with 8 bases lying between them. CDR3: CASSEQGKETQYF. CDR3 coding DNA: TGCGCCAGCAGTGAACAGGGCAAAGAGACCCAGTACTTC.

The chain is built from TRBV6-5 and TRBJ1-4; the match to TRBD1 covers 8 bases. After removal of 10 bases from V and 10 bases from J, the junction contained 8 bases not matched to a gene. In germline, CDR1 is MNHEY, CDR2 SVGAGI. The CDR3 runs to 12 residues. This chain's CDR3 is CATRQGRGKLFF. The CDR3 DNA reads TGTGCCACCAGACAGGGGAGAGGAAAACTGTTTTTT.

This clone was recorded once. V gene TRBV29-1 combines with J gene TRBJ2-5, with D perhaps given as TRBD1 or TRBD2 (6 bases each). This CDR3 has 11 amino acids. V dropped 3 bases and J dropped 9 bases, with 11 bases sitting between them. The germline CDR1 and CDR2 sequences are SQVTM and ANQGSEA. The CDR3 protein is CSVDSGAAQYF. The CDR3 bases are TGCAGCGTTGATTCGGGGGCTGCCCAGTACTTC.

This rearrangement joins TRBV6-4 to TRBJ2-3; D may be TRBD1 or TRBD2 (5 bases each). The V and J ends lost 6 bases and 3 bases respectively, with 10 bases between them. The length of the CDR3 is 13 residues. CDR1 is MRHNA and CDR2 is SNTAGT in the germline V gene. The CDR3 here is CASSREITDTQYF. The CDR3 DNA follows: TGTGCCAGCAGCAGGGAGATAACAGATACGCAGTATTTT.

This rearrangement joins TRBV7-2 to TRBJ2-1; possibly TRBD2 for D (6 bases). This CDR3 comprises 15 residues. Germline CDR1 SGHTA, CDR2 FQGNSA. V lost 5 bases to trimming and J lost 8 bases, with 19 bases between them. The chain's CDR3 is CASSIPGLRRHEQFF. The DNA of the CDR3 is TGTGCCAGCAGCATCCCGGGACTCCGACGACATGAGCAGTTCTTC.

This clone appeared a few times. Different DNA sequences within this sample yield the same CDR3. The CDR3 region has the DNA TGTGCCAGCAGTCGAGGACTAGCGGGAGGCTACGAGCAGTACTTC. This translates into CASSRGLAGGYEQYF. The chain recombines TRBV6-5 with TRBJ2-7; 14 bases map to TRBD2. Per the germline V gene, CDR1 is MNHEY and CDR2 is SVGAGI. The CDR3 totals 15 residues. The V gene end was trimmed by 5 bases and the J gene end by 3 bases; junction bases not matched to a gene: 3.